Presented here are 14 T cell receptor beta chains from one specimen sequenced in a study of identifying expanded T cells in peripheral blood. Produced via immunoSEQ multiplex PCR; TCRdb's table is partial and in-frame only. The sample holds 80,000 to 90,000 clones, about 89% seen once. Sample: blood. These receptors all come from a person between 18 and 75 years old in good health.

The chain is built from TRBV4-3 and TRBJ2-5; 13 nucleotides line up with TRBD2. With V trimmed by 2 bases and J by 5 bases, 5 bases remained unmatched. CDR3 size: 16 residues. Per germline, CDR1 LGHNA and CDR2 YSLEER. This CDR3 is CASSQSWTSGGETQYF. The CDR3, as DNA: TGCGCCAGCAGCCAATCTTGGACTAGCGGGGGTGAGACCCAGTACTTC.

This chain connects TRBV11-3 to TRBJ2-5; perhaps TRBD2 as D (5 bases). CDR3 length: 14 amino acids. V was clipped by 1 base and J by 9 bases, with 15 bases between them. Germline-derived CDR1 and CDR2 are SGHNT and YENEEA. The CDR3 loop reads CASSLGFGDSPQYF. Written as DNA, the CDR3 is TGTGCCAGCAGCTTAGGGTTCGGGGATTCGCCCCAGTACTTC.

In this sample, this clone turned up once. The V gene is TRBV30, the J gene TRBJ2-5; unclear D gene. The CDR3 has 11 residues. V was clipped by 0 bases and J by 3 bases, with 2 bases between them. The germline CDR1 and CDR2 sequences are GTSNPN and SVGIG (reference sequence). CDR3 sequence (DNA): TGTGCCTGGAGTGTAAAAGAGACCCAGTACTTC. As protein: CAWSVKETQYF.

The chain is built from TRBV6-5 and TRBJ2-5, with TRBD2 matching over 7 bases. Unmatched junction bases numbered 11, after V lost 9 bases and J lost 4 bases. Germline loops: CDR1 MNHEY, CDR2 SVGAGI. The CDR3 contains 14 residues. CDR3 coding DNA: TGTGCCAGTCCTAAGTCGGGGGGATCAGAGACCCAGTACTTC. It is translated as CASPKSGGSETQYF.

The rearrangement uses TRBV18 and TRBJ2-7, with 7 bases fitting TRBD1. The V and J ends lost 1 base and 2 bases, in that order; junction bases with no gene match: 8. The length of the CDR3 is 16 residues. The germline CDR1 and CDR2 sequences are KGHSH and LQKENI. In DNA form, the CDR3 reads TGTGCCAGCTCACCACTTATTCGGGACAGTCCCTACGAGCAGTACTTC. Its protein product is CASSPLIRDSPYEQYF.

The V call is TRBV10-1, the J call TRBJ2-3; unclear D gene. Trimming left V 3 bases short and J 2 bases short, with 12 bases between. The CDR3 totals 15 residues. Germline V CDR1 and CDR2: WNHNN, SYGVQD (reference sequence). The CDR3 DNA reads as TGCGCCAGCAGTGACCGGTGGCAAAACACAGATACGCAGTATTTT. Translation gives CASSDRWQNTDTQYF.

The gene calls are TRBV6-6 and TRBJ2-5; either TRBD1 or TRBD2 may supply D (5 bases each). Deletions cut 4 bases from V and 4 bases from J, with 7 bases between. Germline CDR1 MNHNY, CDR2 SVGAGI (reference sequence). The CDR3 contains 12 residues. The CDR3 is CASSWGSETQYF. CDR3 nucleotide sequence: TGTGCCAGCAGTTGGGGGTCAGAGACCCAGTACTTC.

The chain couples TRBV6-4 to TRBJ2-5; 8 nucleotides match TRBD1. With 5 bases clipped from V and 4 bases from J, the junction kept 3 bases outside the gene matches. CDR3 length: 13 residues. Germline CDR1 MRHNA, CDR2 SNTAGT. CDR3 sequence: CASSLDRGETQYF. CDR3 coding DNA: TGTGCCAGCAGTCTTGACAGGGGAGAGACCCAGTACTTC.

The rearrangement links TRBV14 to TRBJ1-1; D ambiguous. The CDR3 totals 14 residues. CDR1 and CDR2 (germline): SGHDN, FVKESK. Trimming pared 1 base from V and 1 base from J, leaving 7 bases between. CDR3 bases: TGTGCCAGCAGCCAAGCCCTGACGAACACTGAAGCTTTCTTT. This codes for CASSQALTNTEAFF.

Notes on this clone: One junction end does not reproduce the germline sequence, and a read error may be involved. The V call is TRBV7-7, the J call TRBJ2-7; perhaps D is TRBD1 or TRBD2 (5 bases each). CDR3 length: 13 amino acids. CDR1 SSHAT and CDR2 FNYEAQ come from the germline V gene (reference sequence). The CDR3 region is CASSPSGAHEQYF. The CDR3 DNA reads TGTGCTAGCAGCCCATCCGGGGCCCACGAGCAGTACTTC.

The V gene is TRBV7-8, the J gene TRBJ2-2; no definite D call. Per the germline V gene, CDR1 is SGHVS and CDR2 is FQNEAQ. Trimming stripped 5 bases from V and 1 base from J, with 17 bases between. There are 17 residues in the CDR3. CDR3 protein: CASSPAWVTMNTGELFF. The CDR3 region has the DNA TGTGCCAGCAGCCCAGCCTGGGTGACCATGAACACCGGGGAGCTGTTTTTT.

The rearrangement joins TRBV6-1 to TRBJ2-2, with 8 bases that match TRBD1. J gave up 3 bases and V 6 bases, and 3 bases lay outside the gene matches. This CDR3 region has 14 residues. Germline V gene sequence: CDR1 MNHNS, CDR2 SASEGT. The CDR3 here is CASSTTGDTGELFF. In DNA, the CDR3 is TGTGCCAGCAGCACGACAGGGGACACCGGGGAGCTGTTTTTT.

The V gene is TRBV7-3, the J gene TRBJ2-3; the match to TRBD2 covers 8 bases. The CDR3 covers 15 residues. Germline loops: CDR1 SGHTA, CDR2 FQGTGA. Trimming at V came to 5 bases and at J to 2 bases, leaving 6 bases not matched to a gene. CDR3 amino acids: CASSKIAGNTDTQYF. CDR3 DNA: TGTGCCAGCAGCAAAATAGCGGGAAACACAGATACGCAGTATTTT.

This clone is a singleton in its sample. The V gene is TRBV5-4, the J gene TRBJ2-3, with D possibly called TRBD1 or TRBD2 (6 bases each). V lost 4 bases and J 2 bases, leaving 20 bases between the germline ends. CDR1 is SGHNT and CDR2 is YYREEE in the germline V gene (reference sequence). This CDR3 has 17 amino acids. CDR3 sequence: CASSPGGGAPPTDTQYF. CDR3 nucleotides: TGTGCCAGCAGCCCCGGGGGCGGGGCCCCCCCCACAGATACGCAGTATTTT.